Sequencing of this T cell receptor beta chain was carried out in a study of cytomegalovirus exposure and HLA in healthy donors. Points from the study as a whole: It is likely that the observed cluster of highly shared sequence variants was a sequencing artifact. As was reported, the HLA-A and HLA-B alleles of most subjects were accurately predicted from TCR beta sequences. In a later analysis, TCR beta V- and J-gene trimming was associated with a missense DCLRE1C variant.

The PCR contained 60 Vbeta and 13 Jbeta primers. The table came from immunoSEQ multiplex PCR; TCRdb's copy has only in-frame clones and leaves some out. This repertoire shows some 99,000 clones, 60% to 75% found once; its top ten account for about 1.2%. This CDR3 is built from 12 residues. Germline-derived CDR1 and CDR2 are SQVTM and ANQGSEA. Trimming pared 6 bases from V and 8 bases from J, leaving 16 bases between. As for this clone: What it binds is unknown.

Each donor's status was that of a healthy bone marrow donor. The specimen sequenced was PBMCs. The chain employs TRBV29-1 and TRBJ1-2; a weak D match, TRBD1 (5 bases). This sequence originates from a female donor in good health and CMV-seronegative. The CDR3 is CSVGRGEVGYTF. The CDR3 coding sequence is TGCAGCGTGGGGAGGGGAGAAGTGGGCTACACCTTC. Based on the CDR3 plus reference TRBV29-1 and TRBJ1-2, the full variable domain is SAVISQKPSRDICQRGTSLTIQCQVDSQVTMMFWYRQQPGQSLTLIATANQGSEATYESGFVIDKFPISRPNLTFSTLTVSNMSPEDSSIYLCSVGRGEVGYTFGSGTRLTVV.